This TCR beta chain derives from a study of beta chain features in type 1 diabetes. Overall study findings and caveats: cDNA-based sequencing might over-represent cells highly expressing TCR. Shorter TCRB CDR3s, moderately but significantly so, were found in Type 1 diabetes patients in all four CD4+ subsets. Researchers reported that naive, central memory and Treg TCRB repertoires appeared more similar in patients than in healthy donors.

Donors contributed one heparinised blood draw apiece, averaging around 120 mL. The CDR3 has 13 residues. Germline CDR1 MDHEN, CDR2 SYDVKM. V was trimmed by 6 bases and J by 4 bases, leaving 13 bases between them. Of note for this clone: Its antigen is currently unknown.

The investigators reverse transcribed all of the isolated RNA, so they sequenced expressed TCRB transcripts. This table comes from immunoSEQ multiplex PCR, and its TCRdb copy is limited to in-frame clones, with some not included. The sample carries 300,000 to 450,000 clones, approximately 12% recorded once. The receptor was derived from a young woman with type 1 diabetes. Sample: naive CD4+ T cells from blood. V and J are TRBV28 and TRBJ2-7; tentative D call: TRBD2 (6 bases). CDR3 nucleotide sequence: TGTGCCAGCAGAGCCACTAGCTCTTACGAGCAGTACTTC. Protein sequence: CASRATSSYEQYF.